One and the same sample provided the 8 T cell receptor beta chains below, sequenced in a study of blood T cells in healthy people across ages. Sample-barcoded 5' priming and a J-beta primer mix drove a second PCR of roughly 6 to 12 cycles. A single record per CDR3 protein comes from TCRdb applying MiXCR to the 5' RACE reads. The sample carries around 1,100,000 distinct CDR3 sequences, 35% to 40% recorded once. Sequencing input: blood. The receptors were gathered from a man younger than 35 in good health.

This chain links TRBV3-1 with TRBJ1-1, with 7 positions matching TRBD1. The CDR3 has 12 amino acids. V was pared by 0 bases and J by 8 bases, with 0 bases of the junction left unmatched. Germline V gene sequence: CDR1 LGHDT, CDR2 YNNKEL (reference sequence). Here the CDR3 reads CASSQEDREAFF. CDR3 coding DNA: TGTGCCAGCAGCCAAGAGGACAGGGAAGCTTTCTTT.

In the case of this clonotype: The junction and the germline gene differ at one end; a read error may be behind it. The chain links TRBV20-1 to TRBJ1-4, with unresolved D. The CDR3 has 13 amino acids. Germline lookup yields CDR1 DFQATT and CDR2 SNEGSKA (reference sequence). The CDR3 here is CSAITSTNEELFF. The CDR3 coding sequence is TGCAGTGCTATCACGAGCACTAATGAAGAACTGTTTTTT.

A few counts support this clonotype. The CDR3 DNA reads as TGTGCCAGCAGTTACGTCCCTCCGGTTGAAGCTTTCTTT. This gives the protein CASSYVPPVEAFF. The rearrangement joins TRBV6-5 to TRBJ1-1; D is uncertain. Germline V gene data show CDR1 as MNHEY and CDR2 as SVGAGI. Trimming pared 2 bases from V and 7 bases from J, leaving 11 bases between. There are 13 residues in the CDR3.

The chain employs TRBV11-1 and TRBJ1-3; the match to TRBD1 covers 8 bases. CDR3 length: 17 residues. V shed 4 bases, J shed 1 base, and the junction held 9 bases outside the gene matches. Germline V gene sequence: CDR1 SGHAT, CDR2 FQDESV (reference sequence). DNA of the CDR3: TGTGCCAGCAGCTCCGGGACAGGTGCGAGATCTGGAAACACCATATATTTT. Translated: CASSSGTGARSGNTIYF.

The chain is built from TRBV2 and TRBJ1-1; D might be TRBD1 (5 bases). Per germline, CDR1 SNHLY and CDR2 FYNNEI. V lost 10 bases and J 11 bases, leaving 17 bases between the germline ends. CDR3 size: 11 residues. In DNA, the CDR3 is TGTGCCAACTTGAGACCGGAGGGGGCTTTCTTT. Translated, it gives CANLRPEGAFF. The full variable domain, rest sourced from reference TRBV2 and TRBJ1-1, is EPEVTQTPSHQVTQMGQEVILRCVPISNHLYFYWYRQILGQKVEFLVSFYNNEISEKSEIFDDQFSVERPDGSNFTLKIRSTKLEDSAMYFCANLRPEGAFFGQGTRLTVV.

The chain couples TRBV7-9 to TRBJ1-1; D not certain. The CDR3 runs 11 residues. Germline CDR1 SEHNR, CDR2 FQNEAQ (reference sequence). Trimming took 5 bases from V and 10 from J, leaving 11 bases between them. CDR3 protein: CASSPAWRAFF. CDR3 nucleotides: TGTGCCAGCAGCCCCGCCTGGAGAGCTTTCTTT.

This chain connects TRBV6-2 or TRBV6-3 to TRBJ2-4; 9 bases align to TRBD2. Germline V gives CDR1 MNHEY, CDR2 SVGEGT. V lost 0 bases and J lost 3; bases outside the gene matches: 6. The CDR3 is made up of 17 amino acids. The DNA of the CDR3 is TGTGCCAGCAGTTACTCGACTAGCGGCGAATACAAAAACATTCAGTACTTC. Protein product: CASSYSTSGEYKNIQYF.

About this clonotype: This may come from a read error, since a much larger clone is one base off. V is TRBV7-2 and J is TRBJ2-1; 7 bases map to TRBD1. The germline CDR1 and CDR2 sequences are SGHTA and FQGNSA. The junction had 5 bases not matched to a gene; V was cut back by 4 bases and J by 8 bases. CDR3 length: 13 amino acids. CDR3 in amino acids: CASSSNQGDEQFF. In nucleotides, the CDR3 is TGTGCCAGCAGCTCGAACCAGGGGGATGAGCAGTTCTTC.